This T cell receptor (beta chain) was sequenced during a study of human CD8 memory T cell subsets. General study points: Diversity in stem-like memory and precursor exhausted T cells was similarly high, unlike effector memory cells. According to Chao1 estimates, stem-like memory T cells seemed more diverse than precursor exhausted T cells were.

The authors made TCR beta libraries using UMI-labeled 5' RACE. For each CDR3 protein, TCRdb gives one entry from its re-call of the 5' RACE reads, without DNA. This repertoire includes more than 10,000 distinct CDR3 sequences. Of note for this clonotype: Its specificity is not known.

This CDR3 contains 12 residues. Looked up from germline, CDR1 is SNHLY and CDR2 is FYNNEI. From duplicate vials of around 160,000 sorted CD8+ T cells per subset, RNA was isolated. The sequenced material came from CD8+ stem-like memory T cells (TSCM and TCM) sorted from PBMCs. The subset is: stem-like memory CD8 T cells (TSTEM), CCR7+ PD-1- TIGIT-. The receptor was isolated from a human donor in good health. The genes are TRBV2 and TRBJ2-2. CDR3: CASSELGGELFF.